Sequencing of this TCR beta chain was carried out in a study of cytomegalovirus exposure and HLA in healthy donors. Donors sampled were nominally healthy, though unrecorded immune exposures were likely. General study findings and limits: The number of N-insertions in an Asian-associated ancestry cluster was reportedly below the roughly 620-donor mean in a later analysis. The study listed 164 cytomegalovirus-associated TCR beta chains.

Researchers ran the PCR with 60 Vbeta and 13 Jbeta primers. TCRdb's copy holds only in-frame clones and misses some; the assay was immunoSEQ multiplex PCR. The table has around 140,000 clones, around 74% seen once. The table lists this clone with a few counts. The antigen is undetermined. V was clipped by 6 bases and J by 4 bases, with 11 bases between them. The length of the CDR3 is 13 residues. The germline gives CDR1 SNHLY, CDR2 FYNNEI. This chain uses TRBV2 with TRBJ2-3; no definite D call. The sequenced material came from PBMCs. This TCR was recovered from a male donor in good health and CMV-seronegative. The DNA for the CDR3 is TGTGCCAGCAGGCCAGGATCCCCAGATACGCAGTATTTT. As protein: CASRPGSPDTQYF.